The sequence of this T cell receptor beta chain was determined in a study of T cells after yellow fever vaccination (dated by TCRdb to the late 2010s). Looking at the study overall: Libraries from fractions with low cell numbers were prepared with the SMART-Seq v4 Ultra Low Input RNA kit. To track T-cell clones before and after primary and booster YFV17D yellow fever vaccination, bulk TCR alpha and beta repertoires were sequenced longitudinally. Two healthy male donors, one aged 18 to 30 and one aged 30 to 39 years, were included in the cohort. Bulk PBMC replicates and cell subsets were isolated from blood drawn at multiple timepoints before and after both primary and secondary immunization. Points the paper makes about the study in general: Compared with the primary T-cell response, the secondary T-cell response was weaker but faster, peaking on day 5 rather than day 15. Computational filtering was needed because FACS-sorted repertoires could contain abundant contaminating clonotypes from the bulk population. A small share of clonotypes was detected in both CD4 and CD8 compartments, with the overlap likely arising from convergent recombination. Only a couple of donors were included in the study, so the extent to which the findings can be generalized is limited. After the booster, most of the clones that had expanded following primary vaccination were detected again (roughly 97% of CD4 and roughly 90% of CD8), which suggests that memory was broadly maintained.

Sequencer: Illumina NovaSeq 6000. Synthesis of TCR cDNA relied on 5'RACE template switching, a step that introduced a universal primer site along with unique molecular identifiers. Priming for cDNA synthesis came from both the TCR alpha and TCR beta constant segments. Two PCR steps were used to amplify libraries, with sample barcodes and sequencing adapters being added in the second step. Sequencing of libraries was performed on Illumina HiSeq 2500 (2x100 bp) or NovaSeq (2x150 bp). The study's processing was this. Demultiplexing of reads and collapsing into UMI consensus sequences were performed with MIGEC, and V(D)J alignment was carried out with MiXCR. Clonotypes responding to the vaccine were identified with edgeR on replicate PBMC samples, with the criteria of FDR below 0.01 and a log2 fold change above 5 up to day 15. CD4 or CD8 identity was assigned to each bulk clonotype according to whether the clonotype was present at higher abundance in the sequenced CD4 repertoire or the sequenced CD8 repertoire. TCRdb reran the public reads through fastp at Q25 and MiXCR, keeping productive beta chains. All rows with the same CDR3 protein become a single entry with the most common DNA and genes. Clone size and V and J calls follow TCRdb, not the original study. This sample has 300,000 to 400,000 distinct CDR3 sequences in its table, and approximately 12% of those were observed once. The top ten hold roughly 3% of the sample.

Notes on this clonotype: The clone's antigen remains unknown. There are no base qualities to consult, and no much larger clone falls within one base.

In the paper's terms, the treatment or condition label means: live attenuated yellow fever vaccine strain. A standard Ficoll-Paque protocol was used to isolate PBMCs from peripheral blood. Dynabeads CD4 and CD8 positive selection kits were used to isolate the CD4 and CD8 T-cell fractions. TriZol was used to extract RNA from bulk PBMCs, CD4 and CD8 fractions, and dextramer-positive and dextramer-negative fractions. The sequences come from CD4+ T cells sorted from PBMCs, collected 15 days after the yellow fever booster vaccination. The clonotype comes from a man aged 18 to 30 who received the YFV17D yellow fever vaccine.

The CDR3 reads CASSPWGAKNIQYF. The DNA sequence is given as TGTGCCAGCAGTCCCTGGGGAGCCAAAAACATTCAGTACTTC. The sequence links TRBV6-5 to TRBJ2-4, with the D gene uncertain. V drops 5 bases and J drops 0 bases, leaving 8 bases in between. The CDR3, from cysteine to phenylalanine, totals 14 residues. The read is trimmed to its CDR3 DNA, 42 bases read in frame from base 1. The germline V gene specifies MNHEY as CDR1 and SVGAGI as CDR2.